These 5 T cell receptor beta chains were sequenced from one sample in a study of cytomegalovirus exposure and HLA in healthy donors. Sequencing used immunoSEQ multiplex PCR; TCRdb keeps in-frame clones, though not all of them. This table holds about 220,000 clones, approximately 88% found once. The source material was PBMCs. The receptor set was obtained from a woman in her 30s in good health and CMV-seropositive.

This rearrangement joins TRBV5-1 to TRBJ1-2; perhaps TRBD1 as D (6 bases). The length of the CDR3 is 15 residues. Looked up from germline, CDR1 is SGHRS and CDR2 is YFSETQ. The ends were cut back, 0 bases at V and 4 bases at J, with 13 bases in the middle. Here the CDR3 DNA reads TGCGCCAGCAGCTTGGATGCAGGGGCGATCTATGGCTACACCTTC. Its translation: CASSLDAGAIYGYTF.

The rearrangement joins TRBV10-3 to TRBJ1-2; possibly TRBD1 for D (6 bases). Germline assignment: CDR1 ENHRY and CDR2 SYGVKD. The CDR3 consists of 12 residues. The V gene lost 10 bases and the J gene lost 6 bases, with 15 bases spanning the gap. The DNA of the CDR3 is TGTGCCACCTTAACAGGGACCCATGGCTACACCTTC. It yields the protein CATLTGTHGYTF.

The chain couples TRBV4-1 to TRBJ1-3; no reliable D call. Germline CDR1 reads MGHRA; CDR2 reads YSYEKL. The CDR3 contains 13 residues. Trimming left V 0 bases short and J 4 bases short, with 4 bases between. CDR3 nucleotide sequence: TGCGCCAGCAGCCAAGATTCGGGAAACACCATATATTTT. Its translation is CASSQDSGNTIYF.

The V gene is TRBV2, the J gene TRBJ1-3; a weak D match, TRBD1 (6 bases). This CDR3 region has 15 residues. CDR1 is SNHLY and CDR2 is FYNNEI in the germline V gene. Trimming took off 8 bases at V and 4 bases at J, with 18 bases between the two ends. This CDR3 reads CASRDTSTRGNTIYF. The CDR3 DNA reads as TGTGCCAGCCGGGACACCTCGACGCGGGGAAACACCATATATTTT.

V is TRBV7-6 and J is TRBJ2-3, with D perhaps TRBD1 or TRBD2 (5 bases each). Germline lookup yields CDR1 SGHVS and CDR2 FNYEAQ. The length of the CDR3 is 14 residues. V lost 5 bases, J lost 0 bases, and 9 bases lay in between. CDR3 coding DNA: TGTGCCAGCAGCCGGGACGGCAGCACAGATACGCAGTATTTT. It specifies CASSRDGSTDTQYF.